The present entry profiles one TCR beta chain with its context. The data stem from a study of T cells in localized non-small cell lung cancer. The CDR3 consists of 17 residues. Germline CDR1 is SGHVS and CDR2 is FQNEAQ. Trimming took off 5 bases at V and 4 bases at J, with 24 bases between the two ends. Measured with immunoSEQ multiplex PCR; TCRdb has only the in-frame clones, and not every one. The sample yields some 38,000 clones, just over 85% seen once. This material consisted of peripheral blood mononuclear cells, taken before any cancer treatment. The TCR originated in a male donor at least 60 years old with stage II lung adenocarcinoma. The chain combines TRBV7-8 with TRBJ2-7, with D possibly called TRBD1 or TRBD2 (5 bases each). CDR3 bases: TGTGCCAGCAGCCCACAAGGACTCGGACATATGATATACGAGCAGTACTTC. It codes for CASSPQGLGHMIYEQYF.